A single count supports the clone carrying this T cell receptor beta chain. The sample comes from a study of blood T cell repertoires in COVID-19. Looking at the study overall: Researchers got acute and convalescent COVID-19 samples from the United States, Italy and Spain.

How the authors handled the data: From reference gene primer amplification, estimates of nucleated cell counts were derived. Clones were sequenced by immunoSEQ multiplex PCR, and TCRdb holds only the in-frame ones, with some missing. V and J calls and clone size are those listed in that table; D and trimming were worked out from the DNA. The sample holds around 700,000 clones, approximately 90% seen once. Germline CDR1 and CDR2: SGHTA and FQGNSA. Trimming shortened V by 8 bases and J by 8 bases, and 16 bases separated the two germline ends. CDR3 size: 13 residues. The chain links TRBV7-2 to TRBJ2-1, with D tentatively TRBD1 (6 bases). The sequence was obtained from a woman between 18 and 29 years old with acute or convalescent COVID-19. The sequenced material came from peripheral blood. The CDR3 DNA is TGTGCCAGCTCCAACCGCAGGGGCTATGAGCAGTTCTTC. Translated, it gives CASSNRRGYEQFF.